The clone carrying this T cell receptor beta chain was detected only once. The antigen is undetermined. These data are taken from a study of shared clonotypes between healthy human individuals. General study findings and limits: The generation probabilities recorded for non-shared clonotypes fell below those of clonotypes shared by all four donors. How much donors shared clonotypes was expected to be affected by sequencing depth. Several donors held 4.5% to 5% of naive CD4 clonotypes in common. Sample collection involved blood only; tissue repertoires are likely different.

This CDR3 region has 13 residues. Germline CDR1 and CDR2: MNHNS and SASEGT. V lost 7 bases, J lost 2 bases, and 12 bases lay in between. Assay used: immunoSEQ multiplex PCR; TCRdb lists only in-frame clones, some missing. The sample carries more than 1.2 million clones, 97% to 99% recorded once. Specimen: naive CD4+ T cells sorted from blood. The subset is: CD45RA+ positively selected. The chain carries TRBV6-1 and TRBJ2-7; D unresolved. This receptor was taken from a man aged 25-45 years in good health. This CDR3 is CASKTRIPYEQYF. The DNA for the CDR3 is TGTGCCAGCAAAACACGGATTCCCTACGAGCAGTACTTC.